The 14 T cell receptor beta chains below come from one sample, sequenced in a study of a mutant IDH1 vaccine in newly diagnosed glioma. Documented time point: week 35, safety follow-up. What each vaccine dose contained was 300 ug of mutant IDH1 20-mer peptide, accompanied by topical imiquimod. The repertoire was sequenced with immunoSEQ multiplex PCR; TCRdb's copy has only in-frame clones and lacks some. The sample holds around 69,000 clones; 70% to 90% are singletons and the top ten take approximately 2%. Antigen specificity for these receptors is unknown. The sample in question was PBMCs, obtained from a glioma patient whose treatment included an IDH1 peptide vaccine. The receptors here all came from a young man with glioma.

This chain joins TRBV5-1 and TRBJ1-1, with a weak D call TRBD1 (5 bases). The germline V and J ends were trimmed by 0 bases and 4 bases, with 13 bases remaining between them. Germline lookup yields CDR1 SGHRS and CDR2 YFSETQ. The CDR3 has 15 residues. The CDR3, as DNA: TGCGCCAGCAGCTTGGCCCAGGGTGGGAGCACTGAAGCTTTCTTT. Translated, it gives CASSLAQGGSTEAFF.

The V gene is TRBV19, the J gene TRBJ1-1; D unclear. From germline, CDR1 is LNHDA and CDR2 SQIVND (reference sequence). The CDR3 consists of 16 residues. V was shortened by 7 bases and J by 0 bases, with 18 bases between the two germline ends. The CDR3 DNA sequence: TGTGCCAGTACCAGTACTCACTCATTCTTGAACACTGAAGCTTTCTTT. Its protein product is CASTSTHSFLNTEAFF.

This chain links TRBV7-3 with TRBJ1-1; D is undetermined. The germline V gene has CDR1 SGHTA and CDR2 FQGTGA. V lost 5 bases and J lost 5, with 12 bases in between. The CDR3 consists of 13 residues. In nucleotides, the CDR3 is TGTGCCAGCAGCGCCCGCGGGGAGACTGAAGCTTTCTTT. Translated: CASSARGETEAFF.

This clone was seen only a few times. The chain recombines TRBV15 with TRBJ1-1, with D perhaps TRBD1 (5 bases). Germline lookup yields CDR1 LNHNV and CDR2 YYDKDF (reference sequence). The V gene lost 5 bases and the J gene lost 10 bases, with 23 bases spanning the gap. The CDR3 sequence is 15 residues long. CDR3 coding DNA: TGTGCCACCAGCCCCCGGGACGGCGGGCCATCGGTAGCTTTCTTT. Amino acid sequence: CATSPRDGGPSVAFF.

CDR3 in DNA: TGTGCCAGCAGTCCAAAACACAGGGGAACCCAGTATTTT. Translating it yields CASSPKHRGTQYF. The chain couples TRBV6-6 to TRBJ2-3; TRBD1 matches 7 bases. V was clipped by 5 bases and J by 12 bases; unmatched bases: 11. The germline V gene encodes CDR1 MNHNY and CDR2 SVGAGI (reference sequence). This CDR3 is 13 amino acids long.

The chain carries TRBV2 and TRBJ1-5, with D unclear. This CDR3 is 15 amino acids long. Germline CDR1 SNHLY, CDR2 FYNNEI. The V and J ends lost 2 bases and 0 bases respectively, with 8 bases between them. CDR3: CASSEPQSSNQPQHF. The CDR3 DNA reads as TGTGCCAGCAGTGAACCACAGAGTAGCAATCAGCCCCAGCATTTT.

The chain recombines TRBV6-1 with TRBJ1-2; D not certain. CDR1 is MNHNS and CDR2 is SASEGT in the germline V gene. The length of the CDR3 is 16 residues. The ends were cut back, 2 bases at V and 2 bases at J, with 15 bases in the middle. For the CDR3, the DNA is TGTGCCAGCAGTGAAAGGGCAGCGCGGGCCAACTATGGCTACACCTTC. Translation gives CASSERAARANYGYTF.

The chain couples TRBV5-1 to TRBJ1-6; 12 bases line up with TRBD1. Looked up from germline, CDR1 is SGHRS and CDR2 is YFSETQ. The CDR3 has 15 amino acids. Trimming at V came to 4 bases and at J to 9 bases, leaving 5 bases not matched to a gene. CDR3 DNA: TGCGCCAGCAGCCAGGGACAGGGGGCAAGTTCACCCCTCCACTTT. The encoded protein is CASSQGQGASSPLHF.

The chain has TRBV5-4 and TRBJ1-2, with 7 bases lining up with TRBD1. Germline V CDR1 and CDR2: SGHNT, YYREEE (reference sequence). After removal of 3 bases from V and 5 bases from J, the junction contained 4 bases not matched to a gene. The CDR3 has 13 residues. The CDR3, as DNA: TGTGCCAGCAGCTCTGGGACAGAGTATGGCTACACCTTC. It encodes CASSSGTEYGYTF.

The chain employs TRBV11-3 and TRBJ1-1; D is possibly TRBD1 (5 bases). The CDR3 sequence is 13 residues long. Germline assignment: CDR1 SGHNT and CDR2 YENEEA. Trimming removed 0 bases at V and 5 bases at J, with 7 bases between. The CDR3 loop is CASSLEGDTEAFF. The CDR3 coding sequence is TGTGCCAGCAGCTTAGAGGGGGATACTGAAGCTTTCTTT.

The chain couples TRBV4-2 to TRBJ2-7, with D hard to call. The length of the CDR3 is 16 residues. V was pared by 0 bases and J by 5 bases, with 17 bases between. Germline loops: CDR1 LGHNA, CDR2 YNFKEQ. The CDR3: CASSQEVQPSRNEQYF. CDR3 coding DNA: TGTGCCAGCAGCCAAGAAGTTCAGCCCTCACGAAACGAGCAGTACTTC.

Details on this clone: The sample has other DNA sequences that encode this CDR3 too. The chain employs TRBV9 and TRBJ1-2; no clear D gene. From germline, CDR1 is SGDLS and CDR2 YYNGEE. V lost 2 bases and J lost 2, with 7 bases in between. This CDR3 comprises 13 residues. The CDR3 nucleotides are TGTGCCAGCAGCGTTACTGAGAACTATGGCTACACCTTC. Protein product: CASSVTENYGYTF.

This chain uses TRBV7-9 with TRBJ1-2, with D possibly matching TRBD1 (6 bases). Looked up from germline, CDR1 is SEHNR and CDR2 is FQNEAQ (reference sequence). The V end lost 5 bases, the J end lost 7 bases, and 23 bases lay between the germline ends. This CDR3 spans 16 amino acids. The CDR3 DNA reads TGTGCCAGCAGCCCTATTAGTCTTGGGACACAGGGTGGCTACACCTTC. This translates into CASSPISLGTQGGYTF.

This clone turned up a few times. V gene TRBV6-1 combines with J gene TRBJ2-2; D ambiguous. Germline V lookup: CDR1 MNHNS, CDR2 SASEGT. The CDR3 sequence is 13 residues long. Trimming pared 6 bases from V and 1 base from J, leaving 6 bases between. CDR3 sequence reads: CASRKLNTGELFF. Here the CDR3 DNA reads TGTGCCAGCAGAAAATTGAACACCGGGGAGCTGTTTTTT.